These 14 T cell receptor beta chains came from one sample sequenced in a study of shared clonotypes between healthy human individuals. Libraries were prepared by immunoSEQ multiplex PCR; TCRdb keeps only in-frame clonotypes and omits some of them. The sample holds over 850,000 clones, around 78% seen once. Source material: memory CD4+ T cells from PBMCs. Subset described: CD45RA-negative fraction. Receptor source: a man aged 18 to 29 in good health. Some clones in this sample may be carry-over from other donors' samples.

This rearrangement joins TRBV7-9 to TRBJ2-3, with 7 bases that match TRBD1. CDR1 is SEHNR, CDR2 FQNEAQ, per germline (reference sequence). The CDR3 is 18 amino acids. V gave up 5 bases and J gave up 4 bases; unmatched junction bases: 18. CDR3 nucleotide sequence: TGTGCCAGCAGCCGACACCTATCACAGGGGTCGTGGGCAGATACGCAGTATTTT. Its translation: CASSRHLSQGSWADTQYF.

This clone was counted between two and nine times. This chain joins TRBV6-6 and TRBJ1-5; D perhaps matches TRBD1 (6 bases). Germline values: CDR1 MNHNY, CDR2 SVGAGI (reference sequence). The germline V and J ends were trimmed by 6 bases and 2 bases, with 17 bases remaining between them. The CDR3 is 16 amino acids. CDR3 protein: CASRQEGGAGNQPQHF. CDR3 sequence (DNA): TGTGCCAGCAGACAAGAGGGGGGCGCGGGCAATCAGCCCCAGCATTTT.

This clone was seen at least ten times. This chain joins TRBV2 and TRBJ2-7; D ambiguous. The germline CDR1 and CDR2 sequences are SNHLY and FYNNEI. CDR3 length: 14 residues. Trimming took off 9 bases at V and 1 base at J, with 16 bases between the two ends. This chain's CDR3 is CASRSSLGSYEQYF. The CDR3 DNA is TGTGCCAGTCGGTCTTCTCTTGGTTCCTACGAGCAGTACTTC. Drawing the rest from reference TRBV2 and TRBJ2-7, the complete variable domain is EPEVTQTPSHQVTQMGQEVILRCVPISNHLYFYWYRQILGQKVEFLVSFYNNEISEKSEIFDDQFSVERPDGSNFTLKIRSTKLEDSAMYFCASRSSLGSYEQYFGPGTRLTVT.

The V gene is TRBV28, the J gene TRBJ2-1; D gene ambiguous. CDR1 and CDR2 (germline): MDHEN, SYDVKM. The CDR3 runs to 12 residues. The CDR3 here is CATDGLYNEQFF. DNA of the CDR3: TGTGCGACCGACGGCTTATACAATGAGCAGTTCTTC.

The V and J genes are TRBV7-3 and TRBJ2-2, with 8 nucleotides matching TRBD1. The CDR3 runs to 15 residues. Trimming took 6 bases from V and 4 from J; bases not matched to a gene: 7. Per the germline V gene, CDR1 is SGHTA and CDR2 is FQGTGA. The CDR3 spells CASSLRQGRTGELFF. The CDR3, as DNA: TGTGCCAGCAGTCTTCGACAGGGGCGCACCGGGGAGCTGTTTTTT.

V gene TRBV19 combines with J gene TRBJ2-3, with D unresolved. Deletions cut 7 bases from V and 1 base from J, with 9 bases between. CDR1 is LNHDA, CDR2 SQIVND, per germline (reference sequence). This CDR3 region has 13 residues. CDR3 sequence: CASISDRTDTQYF. CDR3 nucleotides: TGTGCCAGTATCAGCGACCGCACAGATACGCAGTATTTT.

The chain has TRBV27 and TRBJ1-4; D ambiguous. V lost 7 bases, J lost 3 bases, and 12 bases lay in between. CDR3 length: 14 residues. Germline V gene sequence: CDR1 MNHEY, CDR2 SMNVEV (reference sequence). The CDR3 coding sequence is TGTGCCAGCAACCCCCAAGGTTCTAATGAAAAACTGTTTTTT. Translated, it gives CASNPQGSNEKLFF.

The chain recombines TRBV6-1 with TRBJ2-7; D perhaps matches TRBD1 (6 bases). V lost 6 bases, J lost 0 bases, and 9 bases lay in between. The germline V gene encodes CDR1 MNHNS and CDR2 SASEGT. The CDR3 totals 13 residues. CDR3 sequence: CASRTGPSYEQYF. The CDR3 DNA sequence: TGTGCCAGCAGGACAGGACCCTCCTACGAGCAGTACTTC.

Of note for this clone: Relative to the germline gene, one junction end is altered; a read error may explain this. The chain employs TRBV7-9 and TRBJ2-3; D is perhaps TRBD2 (6 bases). This CDR3 has 16 amino acids. The germline gives CDR1 SEHNR, CDR2 FQNEAQ (reference sequence). CDR3 sequence: CARSFVWEATTDTQYF. The CDR3 DNA reads as TGTGCCAGAAGCTTCGTCTGGGAGGCCACCACAGATACGCAGTATTTT.

This clone was observed a single time. The chain has TRBV5-4 and TRBJ2-2, with D possibly matching TRBD2 (6 bases). This CDR3 spans 16 amino acids. Germline V gives CDR1 SGHNT, CDR2 YYREEE (reference sequence). V lost 1 base and J lost 4, with 14 bases in between. Here the CDR3 DNA reads TGTGCCAGCAGCTTGTTGGCGGGGAAGCTCACCGGGGAGCTGTTTTTT. It yields the protein CASSLLAGKLTGELFF.

Turning to this clone: A clone one base away is much larger, so this may be a read error. The gene calls are TRBV2 and TRBJ1-1, with 7 bases aligning to TRBD1. V was clipped by 4 bases and J by 3 bases; unmatched bases: 2. The CDR3 contains 13 residues. CDR1 is SNHLY and CDR2 is FYNNEI in the germline V gene. CDR3 nucleotide sequence: TGTGCCAGCAGTGCGAGGGGGCACACTGAAGCTTTCTTT. It codes for CASSARGHTEAFF.

The V gene is TRBV25-1, the J gene TRBJ2-1, with 7 bases aligning to TRBD1. V was pared by 1 base and J by 1 base, with 4 bases of the junction left unmatched. CDR3 length: 16 amino acids. Germline loops: CDR1 MGHDK, CDR2 SYGVNS. CDR3 in amino acids: CASSEWGRGSYNEQFF. Here the CDR3 DNA reads TGTGCCAGCAGTGAATGGGGCAGGGGGTCCTACAATGAGCAGTTCTTC.

This clone was counted many times. The chain links TRBV13 to TRBJ1-2; the D gene is possibly TRBD1 (6 bases). The CDR3 loop spans 14 amino acids. Trimming took off 1 base at V and 8 bases at J, with 14 bases between the two ends. Per germline, CDR1 PRHDT and CDR2 FYEKMQ (reference sequence). The DNA of the CDR3 is TGTGCCAGCAGCTTAGTGGACAGCAATGGGGGCTACACCTTC. This codes for CASSLVDSNGGYTF.

This clone showed up just a few times. J is TRBJ1-2 and V is TRBV19; D is perhaps TRBD1 (6 bases). The CDR3 sequence is 13 residues long. Per the germline V gene, CDR1 is LNHDA and CDR2 is SQIVND (reference sequence). V was cut by 9 bases and J by 2 bases, with 13 bases left in between. The CDR3 sequence: CASTDRTNYGYTF. CDR3 nucleotides: TGTGCCAGCACCGACAGGACCAACTATGGCTACACCTTC. The full variable domain, in which reference TRBV19 and TRBJ1-2 provide the parts outside the CDR3, is DGGITQSPKYLFRKEGQNVTLSCEQNLNHDAMYWYRQDPGQGLRLIYYSQIVNDFQKGDIAEGYSVSREKKESFPLTVTSAQKNPTAFYLCASTDRTNYGYTFGSGTRLTVV.